Each of the 23 T cell receptor beta chains below was sequenced from the same sample in a study of cytomegalovirus exposure and HLA in healthy donors. Method: immunoSEQ multiplex PCR; TCRdb's copy keeps in-frame clones and lacks some. In the table there are about 130,000 clones, roughly nine tenths of which are singletons. Sequencing input: PBMCs. The receptors stem from a woman under 30 in good health and CMV-seropositive.

The rearrangement joins TRBV18 to TRBJ2-2; TRBD1 matches 7 bases. Germline V gives CDR1 KGHSH, CDR2 LQKENI. CDR3 length equals 14 residues. The trim removed 5 bases at V and 7 bases at J, leaving 7 bases unmatched. Here the CDR3 reads CASSLSTGIGELFF. DNA for the CDR3: TGTGCCAGCTCATTATCGACAGGGATCGGGGAGCTGTTTTTT.

This chain uses TRBV10-2 with TRBJ1-2; 8 nucleotides line up with TRBD1. CDR1 WSHSY and CDR2 SAAADI come from the germline V gene. CDR3 length: 18 amino acids. After removal of 2 bases from V and 0 bases from J, the junction contained 11 bases not matched to a gene. DNA of the CDR3: TGCGCCAGCAGTGAGAGAGCGGGACAGGCCTTACCTAACTATGGCTACACCTTC. Its protein product is CASSERAGQALPNYGYTF.

The rearrangement links TRBV13 to TRBJ1-4, with D perhaps TRBD1 (5 bases). The CDR3 has 15 amino acids. The V end lost 4 bases, the J end lost 2 bases, and 11 bases lay between the germline ends. Germline CDR1 PRHDT, CDR2 FYEKMQ (reference sequence). The DNA for the CDR3 is TGTGCCAGCAGCTGGGGGGGATCGACTAATGAAAAACTGTTTTTT. It codes for CASSWGGSTNEKLFF.

The chain employs TRBV11-3 and TRBJ2-2, with unresolved D. CDR3 length equals 14 residues. V lost 2 bases and J lost 4, with 8 bases in between. CDR1 is SGHNT, CDR2 YENEEA, per germline. The CDR3 region has the DNA TGTGCCAGCAGCTTATCCAGAGGCACCGGGGAGCTGTTTTTT. It codes for CASSLSRGTGELFF.

The genes are TRBV20-1 and TRBJ1-5, with a possible D match to TRBD1 (6 bases). The CDR3 is made up of 11 amino acids. CDR1 DFQATT and CDR2 SNEGSKA come from the germline V gene (reference sequence). DNA of the CDR3: TGCAGCAGGGGTGGCAATCAGCCCCAGCATTTT. The encoded protein is CSRGGNQPQHF.

The V gene is TRBV28, the J gene TRBJ1-4, with D maybe TRBD1 (5 bases). Germline assignment: CDR1 MDHEN and CDR2 SYDVKM. Trimming pared 3 bases from V and 0 bases from J, leaving 11 bases between. This CDR3 is built from 16 residues. The CDR3 protein is CASSFATGTTNEKLFF. In DNA form, the CDR3 reads TGTGCCAGCAGTTTCGCCACAGGAACAACTAATGAAAAACTGTTTTTT.

The J gene is TRBJ2-7, the V gene TRBV6-1, with TRBD1 as a possible D gene (5 bases). V was cut by 4 bases and J by 0 bases, with 7 bases left in between. The V gene's germline CDR1 is MNHNS and CDR2 SASEGT. The CDR3 extends over 13 amino acids. The CDR3 protein is CASSADNSYEQYF. The CDR3, as DNA: TGTGCCAGCAGTGCGGACAACTCCTACGAGCAGTACTTC.

This chain joins TRBV19 and TRBJ2-7; perhaps TRBD2 as D (5 bases). The germline V and J ends were trimmed by 5 bases and 3 bases, with 17 bases remaining between them. This CDR3 contains 15 residues. In germline, CDR1 is LNHDA, CDR2 SQIVND (reference sequence). The CDR3 nucleotides read TGTGCCAGTAGTGCCCGCGAGGGCGCCTTCTACGAGCAGTACTTC. The encoded protein is CASSAREGAFYEQYF.

The J gene is TRBJ1-2, the V gene TRBV10-3; 12 nucleotides match TRBD1. The CDR3 has 21 residues. Trimming took 1 base from V and 7 from J; bases not matched to a gene: 22. Germline CDR1 and CDR2: ENHRY and SYGVKD. CDR3 in amino acids: CAISEFVGRDRGPFGKIGYTF. The CDR3 region has the DNA TGTGCCATCAGTGAGTTTGTCGGTCGGGACAGGGGGCCCTTCGGCAAAATTGGCTACACCTTC.

This clone was detected only a few times. V and J are TRBV18 and TRBJ1-6, with 10 bases lining up with TRBD1. V lost 6 bases to trimming and J lost 9 bases; unmatched junction nucleotides: 8. CDR1 and CDR2 from the germline V gene are KGHSH and LQKENI. The CDR3 totals 15 residues. The CDR3 DNA is TGTGCCAGCTCCCCGGGACAGGGGAAGTGTTCACCCCTCCACTTT. Residues: CASSPGQGKCSPLHF.

The chain combines TRBV6-1 with TRBJ2-7; 12 bases agree with TRBD1. CDR1 and CDR2 from the germline V gene are MNHNS and SASEGT. Losses at the gene ends were 7 bases for V and 7 bases for J; bases not matched to a gene: 8. The CDR3 loop spans 14 amino acids. CDR3 in DNA: TGTGCCAGCAAGAGGGACAGGGGGCCTTCTGAGCAGTACTTC. Translation: CASKRDRGPSEQYF.

The rearrangement uses TRBV20-1 and TRBJ1-2; perhaps TRBD1 as D (5 bases). The germline V gene encodes CDR1 DFQATT and CDR2 SNEGSKA (reference sequence). The length of the CDR3 is 10 residues. CDR3 in DNA: TGCAGCGTATCGAAGGGGTTCTACACCTTC. Amino acid sequence: CSVSKGFYTF.

The chain employs TRBV11-2 and TRBJ2-2, with TRBD2 identical over 7 bases. The length of the CDR3 is 15 residues. The junction had 4 bases not matched to a gene; V was cut back by 0 bases and J by 6 bases. CDR1 is SGHAT and CDR2 is FQNNGV in the germline V gene. As DNA, the CDR3 is TGTGCCAGCAGCTTAGATTACCGGGGGGCCGGGGAGCTGTTTTTT. This codes for CASSLDYRGAGELFF.

The V gene is TRBV15, the J gene TRBJ1-1, with unresolved D. CDR3 length equals 12 residues. V shed 6 bases and J shed 3 bases, with 8 bases lying between them. Germline V gene lookup returns CDR1 LNHNV and CDR2 YYDKDF (reference sequence). The CDR3 loop is CATRQAYTEAFF. DNA of the CDR3: TGTGCCACCAGACAAGCGTACACTGAAGCTTTCTTT.

The CDR3 sequence is CASSLTLMNTEAFF. The CDR3 DNA reads as TGTGCCAGCAGCTTGACTCTCATGAACACTGAAGCTTTCTTT. V and J are TRBV11-2 and TRBJ1-1; D not resolved. Germline assignment: CDR1 SGHAT and CDR2 FQNNGV. V was shortened by 3 bases and J by 0 bases, with 8 bases between the two germline ends. This CDR3 is built from 14 residues.

The rearrangement joins TRBV19 to TRBJ1-1; unclear D gene. The length of the CDR3 is 14 residues. V gave up 7 bases and J gave up 0 bases, with 12 bases separating them. Per germline, CDR1 LNHDA and CDR2 SQIVND (reference sequence). The CDR3 reads CASMLPALNTEAFF. CDR3 DNA sequence: TGTGCCAGTATGCTACCCGCACTGAACACTGAAGCTTTCTTT.

V usage is TRBV5-5 and J usage is TRBJ1-5; 7 bases agree with TRBD1. The V and J ends lost 0 bases and 0 bases, in that order; junction bases with no gene match: 12. The length of the CDR3 is 19 residues. CDR1 is SGHKS, CDR2 YYEKEE, per germline (reference sequence). The CDR3 loop reads CASSLAPGQLEDSNQPQHF. CDR3 coding DNA: TGTGCCAGCAGCTTGGCTCCGGGACAGCTGGAAGATAGCAATCAGCCCCAGCATTTT.

This chain uses TRBV5-6 with TRBJ1-5; D call uncertain. Germline loops: CDR1 SGHDT, CDR2 YYEEEE. CDR3 length: 14 residues. The ends were cut back, 2 bases at V and 6 bases at J, with 12 bases in the middle. CDR3 protein: CASSFSGRTQPQHF. The DNA of the CDR3 is TGTGCCAGCAGCTTTTCCGGGAGGACTCAGCCCCAGCATTTT. Together with reference TRBV5-6 and TRBJ1-5, the CDR3 gives the full variable domain: DAGVTQSPTHLIKTRGQQVTLRCSPKSGHDTVSWYQQALGQGPQFIFQYYEEEERQRGNFPDRFSGHQFPNYSSELNVNALLLGDSALYLCASSFSGRTQPQHFGDGTRLSIL.

The chain recombines TRBV4-1 with TRBJ1-5; possible D gene TRBD1, 6 bases. The ends were cut back, 5 bases at V and 0 bases at J, with 8 bases in the middle. This CDR3 is 14 amino acids long. From germline, CDR1 is MGHRA and CDR2 YSYEKL. The CDR3 region is CASSIRGSNQPQHF. The DNA for the CDR3 is TGCGCCAGCAGCATCAGGGGTAGCAATCAGCCCCAGCATTTT.

The rearrangement joins TRBV7-9 to TRBJ2-7, with TRBD1 identical over 10 bases. The CDR3 has 15 amino acids. With 6 bases clipped from V and 7 bases from J, the junction kept 12 bases outside the gene matches. Germline V CDR1 and CDR2: SEHNR, FQNEAQ (reference sequence). The chain's CDR3 is CASSQRTGGRGEQYF. DNA for the CDR3: TGTGCCAGCAGTCAACGGACAGGGGGACGGGGGGAGCAGTACTTC. The full variable domain, its missing parts supplied by reference TRBV7-9 and TRBJ2-7, is DTGVSQNPRHKITKRGQNVTFRCDPISEHNRLYWYRQTLGQGPEFLTYFQNEAQLEKSRLLSDRFSAERPKGSFSTLEIQRTEQGDSAMYLCASSQRTGGRGEQYFGPGTRLTVT.

The CDR3 sequence is CASSLLDRQETQYF. CDR3 DNA sequence: TGTGCCAGCTCACTTTTGGACAGACAAGAGACCCAGTACTTC. The gene calls are TRBV18 and TRBJ2-5, with D possibly being TRBD1 (6 bases). Germline V lookup: CDR1 KGHSH, CDR2 LQKENI. The CDR3 sequence is 14 residues long. Trimming cost V 4 bases and J 2 bases, with 11 bases left between them.

The V gene is TRBV7-9, the J gene TRBJ2-5; D not resolved. V lost 4 bases and J lost 1, with 10 bases in between. This CDR3 comprises 14 residues. The germline gives CDR1 SEHNR, CDR2 FQNEAQ (reference sequence). CDR3 bases: TGTGCCAGCAGCTCCCTTAAACTCCAAGAGACCCAGTACTTC. Protein sequence: CASSSLKLQETQYF. The full variable domain, in which reference TRBV7-9 and TRBJ2-5 provide the parts outside the CDR3, is DTGVSQNPRHKITKRGQNVTFRCDPISEHNRLYWYRQTLGQGPEFLTYFQNEAQLEKSRLLSDRFSAERPKGSFSTLEIQRTEQGDSAMYLCASSSLKLQETQYFGPGTRLLVL.

This clone was recorded only once. The chain uses TRBV7-9 and TRBJ2-1, with 7 positions matching TRBD2. Per the germline V gene, CDR1 is SEHNR and CDR2 is FQNEAQ (reference sequence). With V trimmed by 5 bases and J by 0 bases, 7 bases remained unmatched. The CDR3 length is 16 residues. In DNA, the CDR3 is TGTGCCAGCAGCCCCTACGGCGGGAGCTCCTACAATGAGCAGTTCTTC. Translated, it gives CASSPYGGSSYNEQFF.